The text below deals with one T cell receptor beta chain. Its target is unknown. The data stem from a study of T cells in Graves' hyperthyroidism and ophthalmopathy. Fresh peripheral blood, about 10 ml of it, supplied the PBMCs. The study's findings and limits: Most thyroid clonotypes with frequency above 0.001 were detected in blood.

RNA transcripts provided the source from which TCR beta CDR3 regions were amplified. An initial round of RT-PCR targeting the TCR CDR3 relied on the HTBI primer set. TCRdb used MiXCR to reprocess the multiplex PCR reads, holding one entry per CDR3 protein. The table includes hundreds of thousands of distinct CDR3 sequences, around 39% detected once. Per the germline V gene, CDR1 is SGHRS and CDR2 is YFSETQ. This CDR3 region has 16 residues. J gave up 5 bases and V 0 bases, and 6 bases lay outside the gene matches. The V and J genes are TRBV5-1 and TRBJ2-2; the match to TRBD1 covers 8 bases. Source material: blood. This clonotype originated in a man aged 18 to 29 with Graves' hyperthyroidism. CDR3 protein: CASSLAGQGRTGELFF. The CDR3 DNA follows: TGCGCCAGCAGCTTGGCCGGACAGGGAAGAACCGGGGAGCTGTTTTTT.